Listed below are T cell receptor beta chains from one sample, sequenced in a study of blood T cell repertoires in COVID-19. Clones were sequenced by immunoSEQ multiplex PCR, and TCRdb holds only the in-frame ones, with some missing. Among fewer than 350,000 clones, more than 75% were seen once, and the ten largest hold approximately 2%. The specimen sequenced was peripheral blood. The receptor source for this set is a woman in her thirties who had recovered from COVID-19. The CDR3 runs from the conserved cysteine through the conserved F or W. Fields, in order: clone size, V gene, D gene, J gene, CDR3 DNA, CDR3 protein. The D gene is left open where the match is weak. Rows may omit the clone size; those that give it use once, few, many or a size class.

>NA|TRBV18|NA|TRBJ2-3
TGTGCCAGCTCACCGTACAGGGAACTAGGAACAGATACGCAGTATTTT
CASSPYRELGTDTQYF
>NA|TRBV6-4|NA|TRBJ2-3
TGTGCCAGCAGTGACTCCCTGGGGCCCGCGCAGTATTTT
CASSDSLGPAQYF
>NA|TRBV19|TRBD2|TRBJ2-1
TGTGCCAGTAGTATGAAGACTAGCGGGAGGGCTTTACGCAATGAGCAGTTCTTC
CASSMKTSGRALRNEQFF
>NA|TRBV24-1|NA|TRBJ1-1
TGTGCCACCAGTGTTAAACAGGGCGGTCACACTGAAGCTTTCTTT
CATSVKQGGHTEAFF
>few|TRBV19|NA|TRBJ2-2
TGTGCCAGTAGTATTGATCGGGTAATTCAAGCGGGGGAGCTGTTTTTT
CASSIDRVIQAGELFF
>NA|TRBV30|TRBD2|TRBJ2-7
TGTGCCTGGAGCACTAGCGGGGGCTACGAGCAGTACTTC
CAWSTSGGYEQYF
>NA|TRBV6-5|NA|TRBJ1-3
TGTGCCGCTCGCGCAGGGGTCTCTGGAAACACCATATATTTT
CAARAGVSGNTIYF
>NA|TRBV30|TRBD1|TRBJ2-5
TGTGCCTGGAGTGTAGGGACAGGAAAAGAGACCCAGTACTTC
CAWSVGTGKETQYF
>NA|TRBV5-1|TRBD1|TRBJ2-7
TGCGCCAGCAGCCCCCGGGACAGGTCCGACGAGCAGTACTTC
CASSPRDRSDEQYF
>NA|TRBV4-2|TRBD2|TRBJ2-5
TGTGCCAGCAGCCAAGATGGGGGGGACGAGGAGACCCAGTACTTC
CASSQDGGDEETQYF
>NA|TRBV4-3|NA|TRBJ2-1
TGCGCCAGCAGCCAAGGACTCGAAGCGAGCTCCTACAATGAGCAGTTCTTC
CASSQGLEASSYNEQFF
>NA|TRBV7-9|TRBD1|TRBJ2-7
TGTGCCAGCAGCCACCGGGACAGCACCTACGAGCAGTACTTC
CASSHRDSTYEQYF
>NA|TRBV3-1/TRBV3-2|NA|TRBJ2-4
TGTGCCAGCAGCCCGGGGAAGCCGAACATTCAGTACTTC
CASSPGKPNIQYF
>NA|TRBV6-1|NA|TRBJ1-3
TGTGCCAGCAGTGAACGGGGGACTGGAAACACCATATATTTT
CASSERGTGNTIYF
>NA|TRBV5-1|TRBD1|TRBJ2-6
TGCGCCAGCAGCTTGGCGGGGACAGCCAGCTCTGGGGCCAACGTCCTGACTTTC
CASSLAGTASSGANVLTF
>NA|TRBV6-5|NA|TRBJ1-1
TGTGCCACCGGGGGACCGTCGAACACTGAAGCTTTCTTT
CATGGPSNTEAFF
>NA|TRBV9|NA|TRBJ2-1
TGTGCCAGCAGCGTAGGAGTGAGCTCCTACAATGAGCAGTTCTTC
CASSVGVSSYNEQFF
>NA|TRBV27|NA|TRBJ2-1
TGTGCCAGCAGTTTATCTGGGGGGGGGCACAATGAGCAGTTCTTC
CASSLSGGGHNEQFF
>once|TRBV7-9|TRBD1|TRBJ1-3
TGTGCCAGCAGCTTAAGCACAGGGGCTGGAAACACCATATATTTT
CASSLSTGAGNTIYF
>NA|TRBV4-3|NA|TRBJ1-1
TGCGCCAGCAGCCAAATGCGGGGGGCGGTTGAAGCTTTCTTT
CASSQMRGAVEAFF
>NA|TRBV10-3|TRBD2|TRBJ2-5
TGTGCCATCAGTCGGGGCGGGGGAGAGACCCAGTACTTC
CAISRGGGETQYF
>NA|TRBV28|NA|TRBJ1-3
TGTGCCAGCAGTCGAGGGACAATCTCTGGAAACACCATATATTTT
CASSRGTISGNTIYF
>NA|TRBV7-2|TRBD2|TRBJ2-2
TGTGCCAGCAGCTTAATCGGACTAGCGGGGGGCCCGAACACCGGGGAGCTGTTTTTT
CASSLIGLAGGPNTGELFF
>once|TRBV6-5|NA|TRBJ2-1
TGTGCCAGCAGATTGACCCATTGGAGCAATGAGCAGTTCTTC
CASRLTHWSNEQFF
>NA|TRBV6-5|TRBD1|TRBJ1-2
TGTGCCAGCAGTACAGGGGATGGCTACACCTTC
CASSTGDGYTF
>NA|TRBV5-1|NA|TRBJ1-1
TGCGCCAGCAGCTTGACAGGGTTTTTTCAGGGTCACACTGAAGCTTTCTTT
CASSLTGFFQGHTEAFF
>NA|TRBV28|NA|TRBJ2-7
TGTGCCAGCAGCCTCCTGGCGGACGAGCAGTACTTC
CASSLLADEQYF
>NA|TRBV5-4|TRBD1|TRBJ2-1
TGTGCCAGCAGCTTTCCGGGACAGGGCCTGGGTGAGCAGTTCTTC
CASSFPGQGLGEQFF
>NA|TRBV15|TRBD2|TRBJ2-1
TGTGCCACCAGCAGAGGTCGGGTAGCGGGAGGGAATAATGAGCAGTTCTTC
CATSRGRVAGGNNEQFF
>few|TRBV5-1|NA|TRBJ1-5
TGCGCCAGCACCCCAATTCCGAGGGGGAGTAGTCAGCCCCAGCATTTT
CASTPIPRGSSQPQHF
>NA|TRBV11-2|TRBD1|TRBJ2-3
TGTGCCAGCAGCCTACGACAGGGGGCAGGAGATACGCAGTATTTT
CASSLRQGAGDTQYF
>few|TRBV5-1|NA|TRBJ1-3
TGCGCCAGCAGCTTGGACAGTTCAACTGGAAACACCATATATTTT
CASSLDSSTGNTIYF
>NA|TRBV19|NA|TRBJ1-1
TGTGCCAGTACCCCGGGAGACACTGAAGCTTTCTTT
CASTPGDTEAFF
>NA|TRBV27|NA|TRBJ1-4
TGTGCCAGCAGTCCCTCCGCAGGGATTAGTGAAAAACTGTTTTTT
CASSPSAGISEKLFF
>NA|TRBV6-2/TRBV6-3|TRBD2|TRBJ2-2
TGTGCCAGCAGTTACCCTCTAGCGGGAGGAACCGGGGAGCTGTTTTTT
CASSYPLAGGTGELFF
>NA|TRBV29-1|TRBD1|TRBJ1-1
TGCAGCGTTGAAGGCTCCGGGACAGGGAGCACTGAAGCTTTCTTT
CSVEGSGTGSTEAFF
>NA|TRBV6-5|TRBD1|TRBJ2-6
TGTGCCAGGGGACAGGGCGGAACTGGGGCCAACGTCCTGACTTTC
CARGQGGTGANVLTF
>NA|TRBV5-1|NA|TRBJ2-5
TGCGCCAGCAGCGTCCCCCTAGCGAACCAAGAGACCCAGTACTTC
CASSVPLANQETQYF
>once|TRBV14|NA|TRBJ2-1
TGTGCCAGCAGCCGCACAGGGAGGGTTAGTGAGCAGTTCTTC
CASSRTGRVSEQFF
>NA|TRBV3-1/TRBV3-2|NA|TRBJ1-4
TGTGCCAGCAGCCAAGACCCCCCGGCAGGAGGTAATGAAAAACTGTTTTTT
CASSQDPPAGGNEKLFF
>NA|TRBV29-1|NA|TRBJ1-3
TGCAGCGTTGACAGGGGAAACACCATATATTTT
CSVDRGNTIYF
>NA|TRBV10-3|TRBD2|TRBJ2-1
TGTGCCATCAGTGAGTCGCGCGGGACTAGCGGGAGCGGGGAGCAGTTCTTC
CAISESRGTSGSGEQFF
>NA|TRBV11-1|TRBD2|TRBJ2-2
TGTGCCAGCAGCTCTCTAGCGGGGAACACCGGGGAGCTGTTTTTT
CASSSLAGNTGELFF
>few|TRBV4-1|NA|TRBJ1-1
TGCGCCAGCAGCCCTACCGGGGGCACTGAAGCTTTCTTT
CASSPTGGTEAFF
>NA|TRBV4-3|NA|TRBJ2-5
TGCGCCAGCAGCCAATTGACAGGAGAGACCCAGTACTTC
CASSQLTGETQYF
>NA|TRBV27|NA|TRBJ1-6
TGTGCCAGCAGTTTATCCGGGGGGACGGTTAATTCACCCCTCCACTTT
CASSLSGGTVNSPLHF
>NA|TRBV18|TRBD1|TRBJ2-7
TGTGCCAGCTCACCAGGACAGGGGGCATACGAGCAGTACTTC
CASSPGQGAYEQYF
>NA|TRBV6-2/TRBV6-3|NA|TRBJ2-7
TGTGCCAGCAGTCCCCCCCTCCGGGACGAGCAGTACTTC
CASSPPLRDEQYF